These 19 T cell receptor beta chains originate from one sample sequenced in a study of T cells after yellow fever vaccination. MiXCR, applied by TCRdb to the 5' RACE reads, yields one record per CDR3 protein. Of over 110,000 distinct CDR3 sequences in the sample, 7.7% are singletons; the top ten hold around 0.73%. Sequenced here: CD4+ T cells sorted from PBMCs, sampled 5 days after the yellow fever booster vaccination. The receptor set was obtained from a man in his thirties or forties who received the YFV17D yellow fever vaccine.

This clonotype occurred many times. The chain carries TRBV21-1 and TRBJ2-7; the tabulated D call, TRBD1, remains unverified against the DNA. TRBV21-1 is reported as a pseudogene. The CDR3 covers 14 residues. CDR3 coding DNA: TGTGCCAGCAGCACAACGCCACAGGGCTACGAGCAGTACTTC. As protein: CASSTTPQGYEQYF.

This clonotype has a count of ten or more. As DNA, the CDR3 is TGTGCCAGCAGGCAGGACGGACTAGCGCCCTACGAGCAGTACTTC. Translated: CASRQDGLAPYEQYF. The V gene is TRBV7-2, the J gene TRBJ2-7; TRBD2 matches 9 bases. Per germline, CDR1 SGHTA and CDR2 FQGNSA. Trimming at V came to 6 bases and at J to 2 bases, leaving 8 bases not matched to a gene. The CDR3 has 15 amino acids.

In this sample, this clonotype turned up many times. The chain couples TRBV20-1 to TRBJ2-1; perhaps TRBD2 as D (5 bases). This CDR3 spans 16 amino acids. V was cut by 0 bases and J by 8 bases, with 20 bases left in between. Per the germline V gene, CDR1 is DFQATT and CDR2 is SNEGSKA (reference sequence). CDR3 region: CSARDALRARGDEQFF. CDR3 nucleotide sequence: TGCAGTGCTAGAGATGCCCTCCGGGCCCGGGGAGATGAGCAGTTCTTC.

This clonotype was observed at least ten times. CDR3 in DNA: TGCAGCGTCCAAGCCAGGGGGAACACCGGGGAGCTGTTTTTT. Protein product: CSVQARGNTGELFF. The chain carries TRBV29-1 and TRBJ2-2, with a weak D call TRBD1 (6 bases). The V and J ends lost 6 bases and 1 base respectively, with 12 bases between them. CDR1 and CDR2 (germline): SQVTM, ANQGSEA. The CDR3 loop spans 14 amino acids.

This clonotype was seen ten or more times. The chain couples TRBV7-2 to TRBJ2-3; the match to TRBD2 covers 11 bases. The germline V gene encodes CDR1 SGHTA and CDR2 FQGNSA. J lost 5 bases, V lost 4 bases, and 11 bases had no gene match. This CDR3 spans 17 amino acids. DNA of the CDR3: TGTGCCAGCAGCTCGAGAACTAGCGGGAGTGGGGGAGATACGCAGTATTTT. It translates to CASSSRTSGSGGDTQYF.

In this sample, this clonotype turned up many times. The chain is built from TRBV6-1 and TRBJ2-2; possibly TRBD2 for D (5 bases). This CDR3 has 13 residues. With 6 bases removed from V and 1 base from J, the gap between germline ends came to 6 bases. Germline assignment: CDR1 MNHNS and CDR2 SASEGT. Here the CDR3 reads CASRRVNTGELFF. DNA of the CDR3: TGTGCCAGCAGGCGGGTGAACACCGGGGAGCTGTTTTTT.

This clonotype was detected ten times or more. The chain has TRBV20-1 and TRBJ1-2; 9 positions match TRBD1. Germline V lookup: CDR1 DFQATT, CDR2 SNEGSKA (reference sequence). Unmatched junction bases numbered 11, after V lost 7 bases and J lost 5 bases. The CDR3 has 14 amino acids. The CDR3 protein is CSVPGTGLFYGYTF. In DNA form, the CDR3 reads TGCAGTGTTCCCGGGACAGGGCTCTTTTATGGCTACACCTTC.

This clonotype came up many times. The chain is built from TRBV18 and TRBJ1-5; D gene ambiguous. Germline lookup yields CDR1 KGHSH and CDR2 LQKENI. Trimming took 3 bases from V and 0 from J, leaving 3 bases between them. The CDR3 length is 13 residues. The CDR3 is CASSPGSNQPQHF. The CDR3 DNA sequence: TGTGCCAGCTCACCCGGTAGCAATCAGCCCCAGCATTTT. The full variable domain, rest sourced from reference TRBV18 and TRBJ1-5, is NAGVMQNPRHLVRRRGQEARLRCSPMKGHSHVYWYRQLPEEGLKFMVYLQKENIIDESGMPKERFSAEFPKEGPSILRIQQVVRGDSAAYFCASSPGSNQPQHFGDGTRLSIL.

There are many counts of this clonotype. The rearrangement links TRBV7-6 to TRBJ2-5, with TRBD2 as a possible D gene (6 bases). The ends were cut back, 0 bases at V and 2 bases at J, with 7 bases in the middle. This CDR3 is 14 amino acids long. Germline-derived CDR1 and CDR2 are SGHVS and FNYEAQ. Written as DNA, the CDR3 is TGTGCCAGCAGCTTAGCGGGAGGTCAAGAGACCCAGTACTTC. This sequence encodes CASSLAGGQETQYF.

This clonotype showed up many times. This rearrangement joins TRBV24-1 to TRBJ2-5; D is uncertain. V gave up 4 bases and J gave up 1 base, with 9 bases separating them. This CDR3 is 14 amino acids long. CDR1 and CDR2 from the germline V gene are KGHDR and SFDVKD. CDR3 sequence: CATSEPGSQETQYF. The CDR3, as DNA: TGTGCCACCAGTGAGCCCGGCTCCCAAGAGACCCAGTACTTC.

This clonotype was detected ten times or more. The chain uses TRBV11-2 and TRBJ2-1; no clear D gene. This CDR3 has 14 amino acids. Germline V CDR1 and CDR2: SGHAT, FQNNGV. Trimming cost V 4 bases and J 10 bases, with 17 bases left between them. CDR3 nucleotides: TGTGCCAGCAGCTCGGTTAGGGTAAGTGAAGAGCAGTTCTTC. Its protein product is CASSSVRVSEEQFF.

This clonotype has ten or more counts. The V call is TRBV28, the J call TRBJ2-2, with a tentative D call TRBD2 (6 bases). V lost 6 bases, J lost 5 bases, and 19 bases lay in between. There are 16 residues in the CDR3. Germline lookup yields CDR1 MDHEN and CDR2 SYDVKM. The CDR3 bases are TGTGCCAGCAGCCGCGGCGGGGAGTTTAAGACCGGGGAGCTGTTTTTT. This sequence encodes CASSRGGEFKTGELFF.

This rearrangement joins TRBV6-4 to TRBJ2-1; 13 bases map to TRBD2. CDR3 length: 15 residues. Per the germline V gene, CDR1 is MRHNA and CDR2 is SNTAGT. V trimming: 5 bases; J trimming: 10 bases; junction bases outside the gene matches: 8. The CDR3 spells CASSRTSGRVEEQFF. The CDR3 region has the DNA TGTGCCAGCAGTAGGACTAGCGGGAGAGTGGAAGAGCAGTTCTTC.

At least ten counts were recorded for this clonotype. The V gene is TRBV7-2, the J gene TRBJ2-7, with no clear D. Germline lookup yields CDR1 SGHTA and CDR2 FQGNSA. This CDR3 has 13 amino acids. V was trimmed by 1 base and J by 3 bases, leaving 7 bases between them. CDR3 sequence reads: CASSLGVYYEQYF. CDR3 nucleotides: TGTGCCAGCAGCTTAGGGGTCTACTACGAGCAGTACTTC. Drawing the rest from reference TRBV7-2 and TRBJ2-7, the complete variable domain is GAGVSQSPSNKVTEKGKDVELRCDPISGHTALYWYRQSLGQGLEFLIYFQGNSAPDKSGLPSDRFSAERTGGSVSTLTIQRTQQEDSAVYLCASSLGVYYEQYFGPGTRLTVT.

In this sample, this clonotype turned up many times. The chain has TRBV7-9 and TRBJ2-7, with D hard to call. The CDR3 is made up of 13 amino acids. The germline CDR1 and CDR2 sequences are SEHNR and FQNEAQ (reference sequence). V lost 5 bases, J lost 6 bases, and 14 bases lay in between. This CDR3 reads CASSRVAGPEQYF. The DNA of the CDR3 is TGTGCCAGCAGCCGGGTGGCTGGGCCCGAGCAGTACTTC.

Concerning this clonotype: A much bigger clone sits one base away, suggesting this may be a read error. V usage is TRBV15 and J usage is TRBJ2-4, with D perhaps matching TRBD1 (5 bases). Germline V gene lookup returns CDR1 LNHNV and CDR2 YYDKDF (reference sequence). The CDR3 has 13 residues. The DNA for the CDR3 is TGTTCCACCAGCAGCGACAGTAAAAACATTCAGTACTTC. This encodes CSTSSDSKNIQYF. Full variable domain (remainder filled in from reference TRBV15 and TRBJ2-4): DAMVIQNPRYQVTQFGKPVTLSCSQTLNHNVMYWYQQKSSQAPKLLFHYYDKDFNNEADTPDNFQSRRPNTSFCFLDIRSPGLGDTAMYLCSTSSDSKNIQYFGAGTRLSVL.

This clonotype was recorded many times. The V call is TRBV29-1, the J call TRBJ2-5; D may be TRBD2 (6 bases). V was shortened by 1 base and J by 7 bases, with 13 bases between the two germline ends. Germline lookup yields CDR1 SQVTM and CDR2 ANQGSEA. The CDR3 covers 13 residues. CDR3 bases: TGCAGCGTTGAAGGGTCGGCGCGGGGGACCCAGTACTTC. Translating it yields CSVEGSARGTQYF. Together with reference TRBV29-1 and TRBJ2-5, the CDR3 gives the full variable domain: SAVISQKPSRDICQRGTSLTIQCQVDSQVTMMFWYRQQPGQSLTLIATANQGSEATYESGFVIDKFPISRPNLTFSTLTVSNMSPEDSSIYLCSVEGSARGTQYFGPGTRLLVL.

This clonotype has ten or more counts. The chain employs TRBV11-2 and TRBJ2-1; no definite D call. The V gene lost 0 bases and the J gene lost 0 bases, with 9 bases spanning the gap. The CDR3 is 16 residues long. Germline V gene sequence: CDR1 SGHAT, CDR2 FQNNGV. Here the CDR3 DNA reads TGTGCCAGCAGCTTAGATCTGGTGAGCTCCTACAATGAGCAGTTCTTC. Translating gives CASSLDLVSSYNEQFF. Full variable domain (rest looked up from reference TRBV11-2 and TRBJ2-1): EAGVAQSPRYKIIEKRQSVAFWCNPISGHATLYWYQQILGQGPKLLIQFQNNGVVDDSQLPKDRFSAERLKGVDSTLKIQPAKLEDSAVYLCASSLDLVSSYNEQFFGPGTRLTVL.

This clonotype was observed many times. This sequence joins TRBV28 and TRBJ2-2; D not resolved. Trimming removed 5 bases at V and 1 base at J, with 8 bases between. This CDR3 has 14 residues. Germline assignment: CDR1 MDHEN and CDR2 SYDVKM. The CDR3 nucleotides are TGTGCCAGCAGTCCTACACGGAACACCGGGGAGCTGTTTTTT. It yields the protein CASSPTRNTGELFF.